This T cell receptor beta chain was obtained from a study of T cells in Graves' hyperthyroidism and ophthalmopathy. Study context: Peripheral blood samples were taken at initial diagnosis, prior to any treatment. Whole-study results and caveats: Ophthalmopathy was distinguished from stable hyperthyroidism by 13 V-J signatures.

This clonotype was seen a handful of times. Its target is unknown. What was amplified from RNA transcripts were TCR beta CDR3 regions. With the HTBI primer set, the TCR CDR3 went through a first round of RT-PCR. TCRdb processed the multiplex PCR reads anew with MiXCR; each CDR3 protein has one entry. The sample includes over 400,000 distinct CDR3 sequences, roughly 15% seen only once; the top ten take around 14%. V was clipped by 1 base and J by 7 bases, with 4 bases between them. The length of the CDR3 is 12 residues. CDR1 and CDR2 (germline): MNHEY, SMNVEV (reference sequence). Sequencing was carried out using blood. The receptor's source is a man between 18 and 35 years old with Graves' ophthalmopathy. The rearrangement joins TRBV27 to TRBJ2-2, with unresolved D. The CDR3 DNA sequence: TGTGCCAGCAGTTTATATCTCGGGGAGCTGTTTTTT. It codes for CASSLYLGELFF.